Below, one T cell receptor (beta chain) is given with its context. Its antigen is still unknown. This record belongs to a study of T cell responses to AZD1222 COVID-19 vaccine. Sequencing used immunoSEQ multiplex PCR; TCRdb keeps in-frame clones, though not all of them. The sample comprises under 140,000 clones, roughly 90% of which are singletons, and about 15% rests with the top ten. Germline CDR1 reads MNHEY; CDR2 reads SVGEGT. The CDR3 runs 14 residues. Between the trimmed V and J ends, which lost 3 bases and 2 bases, there was a span of 10 bases. Study-wide findings and caveats: Among the donors, most were white British and more were female, and clonal diversity was possibly underestimated. Every sample of the repertoires postdated the peak T cell response. Vaccine-associated CD4 TCRs ranged over spike, dominating at 160-218 and 743-854.

The rearrangement joins TRBV6-2 or TRBV6-3 to TRBJ1-2; weak D call: TRBD1 (5 bases). Material: peripheral blood, obtained 28 days after the second AZD1222 dose. The clonotype comes from an adult who received the AZD1222 COVID-19 vaccine. The CDR3 DNA reads TGTGCCAGCAGTTATGACTGGGGGAACTATGGCTACACCTTC. Protein product: CASSYDWGNYGYTF.